This passage covers 27 T cell receptor beta chains from one sample sequenced in a study of T cells in Graves' hyperthyroidism and ophthalmopathy (dated by TCRdb to about 2019). The library was made by multiplex PCR. Sequenced on an Illumina HiSeq 2000. Amplification of TCR beta CDR3 regions was carried out from RNA transcripts. The first round of RT-PCR for the TCR CDR3 was performed with the HTBI primer set and the Qiagen OneStep RT-PCR kit. The raw public reads went through TCRdb reprocessing: fastp at Q25, MiXCR clone calling, in-frame beta chains kept. Each entry is one CDR3 protein sequence, shown with its most common DNA and genes. The sample contains fewer than 750,000 distinct CDR3 sequences, roughly 46% of them found a single time. The leading ten clones occupy about 8.3% of the sample. What was sequenced was peripheral blood or thyroid tissue (not recorded which). The receptor set was obtained from a young woman with Graves' hyperthyroidism.

The chain combines TRBV7-2 with TRBJ2-7; 10 bases agree with TRBD2. Losses at the gene ends were 5 bases for V and 5 bases for J; bases not matched to a gene: 6. Germline-derived CDR1 and CDR2 are SGHTA and FQGNSA. This CDR3 contains 14 residues. The CDR3 DNA sequence: TGTGCCAGCAGCACCTGGACTAGCGGCGACGAGCAGTACTTC. Its protein product is CASSTWTSGDEQYF.

This clonotype was recorded once. This chain links TRBV4-3 with TRBJ2-5; D is undetermined. The length of the CDR3 is 18 residues. Trimming shortened V by 2 bases and J by 3 bases, and 22 bases separated the two germline ends. Germline V gene lookup returns CDR1 LGHNA and CDR2 YSLEER. The CDR3 loop reads CASSQSLTGRNGEETQYF. The CDR3 DNA reads TGCGCCAGCAGCCAATCCCTTACCGGGCGAAACGGCGAAGAGACCCAGTACTTC.

The rearrangement links TRBV6-6 to TRBJ2-2, with D uncertain. The length of the CDR3 is 15 residues. Germline CDR1 reads MNHNY; CDR2 reads SVGAGI (reference sequence). V lost 5 bases to trimming and J lost 1 base, with 11 bases between them. CDR3 sequence: CASSDKTENTGELFF. CDR3 bases: TGTGCCAGCAGTGATAAAACCGAGAACACCGGGGAGCTGTTTTTT.

The chain carries TRBV7-9 and TRBJ2-7; TRBD2 agrees at 7 bases. The J segment lost 4 bases and the V segment lost 2 bases, leaving 8 bases of the junction unmatched. The CDR3 covers 15 residues. The germline V gene encodes CDR1 SEHNR and CDR2 FQNEAQ (reference sequence). CDR3 DNA sequence: TGTGCCAGCAGCTTAAACGCGGGAGAGTTATACGAGCAGTACTTC. Its protein product is CASSLNAGELYEQYF.

Many counts were recorded for this clonotype. The genes are TRBV24-1 and TRBJ1-2, with a weak D call TRBD1 (5 bases). Germline CDR1 reads KGHDR; CDR2 reads SFDVKD. V lost 7 bases and J 6 bases, leaving 14 bases between the germline ends. The CDR3 is made up of 13 amino acids. The CDR3 DNA sequence: TGTGCCACCAGGGACCCGCAGGGTCATGGCTACACCTTC. It codes for CATRDPQGHGYTF.

The sample holds many counts of this clonotype. The V and J genes are TRBV5-1 and TRBJ1-1; 10 bases map to TRBD1. J lost 8 bases, V lost 0 bases, and 4 bases had no gene match. This CDR3 comprises 14 residues. Germline assignment: CDR1 SGHRS and CDR2 YFSETQ. The CDR3 region has the DNA TGCGCCAGCAGCTTGGAGGGACAGGGGAAGGAAGCTTTCTTT. Residues: CASSLEGQGKEAFF.

In the case of this clonotype: A much larger clone sits a single nucleotide away, making a read error possible. The rearrangement joins TRBV12-3 or TRBV12-4 to TRBJ2-2, with D possibly TRBD2 on 5 matching bases. CDR3 size: 16 residues. Here the CDR3 DNA reads TGTGCCAGCAGTCCTATACCGATCACGAACACCGGGGAGCTGCTTTTT. This encodes CASSPIPITNTGELLF.

This clonotype has only one observation. The chain combines TRBV25-1 with TRBJ2-7, with TRBD2 identical over 12 bases. Germline CDR1 MGHDK, CDR2 SYGVNS. The CDR3 is made up of 18 amino acids. V dropped 2 bases and J dropped 1; count of bases not matched to a gene: 9. The CDR3 loop is CASSEDNLAGGPSYEQYF. For the CDR3, the DNA is TGTGCCAGCAGTGAAGATAATCTAGCGGGAGGGCCTTCCTACGAGCAGTACTTC.

The rearrangement uses TRBV29-1 and TRBJ1-1; 7 nucleotides agree with TRBD1. V shed 6 bases and J 11 bases; nucleotides not matched to a gene: 15. CDR1 and CDR2 (germline): SQVTM, ANQGSEA. The length of the CDR3 is 13 residues. The CDR3 coding sequence is TGCAGCGTGGGACAGCTAGGGGCATCGAAGGCTTTCTTT. It specifies CSVGQLGASKAFF.

This clonotype has at least ten counts. V usage is TRBV7-9 and J usage is TRBJ2-2, with 9 bases lining up with TRBD1. The CDR3 loop spans 15 amino acids. With V trimmed by 5 bases and J by 4 bases, 5 bases remained unmatched. Germline loops: CDR1 SEHNR, CDR2 FQNEAQ (reference sequence). The CDR3 region is CASSQGQGGTGELFF. DNA for the CDR3: TGTGCCAGCAGCCAGGGACAGGGAGGCACCGGGGAGCTGTTTTTT.

The chain carries TRBV29-1 and TRBJ2-5, with D perhaps TRBD2 (5 bases). This CDR3 contains 11 residues. Germline CDR1 is SQVTM and CDR2 is ANQGSEA. V lost 7 bases and J 1 base, leaving 7 bases between the germline ends. The CDR3, as DNA: TGCAGCGCGGGGTTCCAAGAGACCCAGTACTTC. Translated: CSAGFQETQYF.

This clonotype showed up many times. V is TRBV10-3 and J is TRBJ2-7; 12 bases are a match to TRBD2. Per the germline V gene, CDR1 is ENHRY and CDR2 is SYGVKD. This CDR3 is built from 14 residues. V lost 10 bases to trimming and J lost 2 bases; unmatched junction nucleotides: 6. The CDR3: CATRLAGETYEQYF. The DNA for the CDR3 is TGTGCCACCCGACTAGCGGGGGAAACCTACGAGCAGTACTTC.

Concerning this clonotype: Compared with germline, one end of the junction differs, possibly owing to a read error. The chain couples TRBV7-2 to TRBJ1-1; D perhaps matches TRBD1 (5 bases). Germline CDR1 is SGHTA and CDR2 is FQGNSA. The CDR3 runs 11 residues. CDR3 protein: CASSLGREALF. For the CDR3, the DNA is TGTGCCAGCAGCTTAGGCAGGGAAGCTCTCTTT.

This chain uses TRBV20-1 with TRBJ2-5, with 8 bases that match TRBD1. Germline V CDR1 and CDR2: DFQATT, SNEGSKA (reference sequence). This CDR3 contains 15 residues. Trimming cost V 4 bases and J 1 base; bases outside gene matches: 8. The DNA for the CDR3 is TGCAGTGCTAAACAGGGGGATTCAATCCAAGAGACCCAGTACTTC. Its translation: CSAKQGDSIQETQYF.

The gene calls are TRBV7-8 and TRBJ1-6, with TRBD1 matching 11 bases. CDR1 and CDR2 from the germline V gene are SGHVS and FQNEAQ. The CDR3 totals 15 residues. After removal of 5 bases from V and 7 bases from J, the junction contained 4 bases not matched to a gene. Written as DNA, the CDR3 is TGTGCCAGCAGCGCGGGACAGGGGGGGAATTCACCCCTCCACTTT. Translated: CASSAGQGGNSPLHF.

A single count supports this clonotype. A read error may explain this, as a much larger clone is one base away. The rearrangement uses TRBV6-5 and TRBJ1-1; perhaps TRBD1 as D (6 bases). There are 14 residues in the CDR3. Germline-derived CDR1 and CDR2 are MNHEY and SVGAGI. The CDR3 coding sequence is TGTGCCAGTAGAAGAGGGGGGCAGAACACTGAAGCTTCCTTT. Its translation: CASRRGGQNTEASF.

The table lists this clonotype with a few counts. The J gene is TRBJ2-2, the V gene TRBV29-1; D is unclear. V was shortened by 7 bases and J by 7 bases, with 16 bases between the two germline ends. Germline V CDR1 and CDR2: SQVTM, ANQGSEA. The CDR3 has 13 amino acids. In nucleotides, the CDR3 is TGCAGCGCTCTCGCTCGGGTGCACGGGGAGCTGTTTTTT. This gives the protein CSALARVHGELFF.

V usage is TRBV2 and J usage is TRBJ2-1, with TRBD2 identical over 7 bases. The CDR3 length is 13 residues. V shed 8 bases and J 5 bases; nucleotides not matched to a gene: 6. Germline V gene lookup returns CDR1 SNHLY and CDR2 FYNNEI. The CDR3 here is CASAGTKHNEQFF. The CDR3 nucleotides are TGTGCCAGCGCCGGGACTAAACACAATGAGCAGTTCTTC.

This clonotype was seen ten or more times. The chain carries TRBV7-9 and TRBJ1-4; D might be TRBD1 (5 bases). Per germline, CDR1 SEHNR and CDR2 FQNEAQ (reference sequence). The CDR3 has 12 residues. Trimming shortened V by 4 bases and J by 8 bases, and 8 bases separated the two germline ends. The CDR3 DNA reads as TGTGCCAGCAGCTCAGGGTGGGAAAAACTGTTTTTT. The encoded protein is CASSSGWEKLFF.

Notes on this clonotype: Likely a read error: the CDR3 ends without its conserved phenylalanine or tryptophan. This rearrangement joins TRBV7-9 to TRBJ2-7; D call uncertain. Trimming removed 1 base from V and 1 base from J, with 8 bases in between. The CDR3 has 14 residues. The germline V gene encodes CDR1 SEHNR and CDR2 FQNEAQ (reference sequence). CDR3 DNA: TGTGCCAGCAGCTTAGGGGCACATTCCTACGAGCAGTACTAC. Its translation is CASSLGAHSYEQYY.

In this sample, this clonotype turned up many times. The chain links TRBV7-9 to TRBJ1-1, with D perhaps matching TRBD1 (5 bases). Germline lookup yields CDR1 SEHNR and CDR2 FQNEAQ (reference sequence). The CDR3 contains 12 residues. V lost 5 bases and J 5 bases, leaving 9 bases between the germline ends. The CDR3 loop is CASSQTVTEAFF. The CDR3, as DNA: TGTGCCAGCAGCCAGACAGTAACTGAAGCTTTCTTT.

This clonotype appeared many times. The CDR3 DNA sequence: TGTGCCAGCAGCCTACTCGGACAGCCCAGGGAGACCCAGTACTTC. Its translation is CASSLLGQPRETQYF. This rearrangement joins TRBV7-9 to TRBJ2-5; TRBD1 might be the D (6 bases). V was pared by 5 bases and J by 5 bases, with 18 bases between. The CDR3 loop spans 15 amino acids. CDR1 and CDR2 from the germline V gene are SEHNR and FQNEAQ (reference sequence).

Points on this clonotype: A read error may be the cause here, since a much bigger clone is one base away. The chain uses TRBV20-1 and TRBJ2-2; TRBD2 aligns across 7 bases. The CDR3 is 14 residues long. In germline, CDR1 is DFQATT, CDR2 SNEGSKA (reference sequence). The ends lost 5 bases at V and 3 bases at J; junction bases unmatched: 6. The CDR3: CSAGTSGDTGELFF. CDR3 DNA sequence: TGCAGTGCTGGGACCAGCGGGGACACCGGGGAGCTGTTTTTT.

Remarks on this clonotype: This may be a read error: a much more frequent sequence differs by one nucleotide. The chain links TRBV19 to TRBJ2-2, with D unclear. Germline values: CDR1 LNHDA, CDR2 SQIVND (reference sequence). Trimming cost V 5 bases and J 9 bases, with 19 bases left between them. The CDR3 has 15 residues. The CDR3 region is CASSGKAAHTRELFF. CDR3 bases: TGTGCCAGTAGTGGGAAGGCAGCGCATACCAGGGAGCTGTTTTTT.

This clonotype has more than one count but fewer than ten. No conserved phenylalanine or tryptophan is present at the end of the CDR3, so a read error is the likely explanation. The chain carries TRBV12-3 or TRBV12-4 and TRBJ2-7; D remains ambiguous. The germline V and J ends were trimmed by 5 bases and 4 bases, with 12 bases remaining between them. This CDR3 comprises 13 residues. CDR3 nucleotides: TGTGCCAGCAGTATGAGGCGGTTTTACGAGCAGTACCTC. This translates into CASSMRRFYEQYL.

This clonotype was picked up many times. The V gene is TRBV9, the J gene TRBJ1-2; D is ambiguous. Trimming removed 4 bases at V and 2 bases at J, with 15 bases between. Germline-derived CDR1 and CDR2 are SGDLS and YYNGEE. CDR3 length: 15 residues. The CDR3 reads CASSQQTSGNYGYTF. As DNA, the CDR3 is TGTGCCAGCAGCCAACAGACCTCTGGGAACTATGGCTACACCTTC.

Concerning this clonotype itself: This could be a read error, since a much larger clone is one nucleotide away. The J gene is TRBJ2-6, the V gene TRBV7-2; D is perhaps TRBD2 (5 bases). Between the trimmed V and J ends, which lost 6 bases and 0 bases, there was a span of 18 bases. Germline lookup yields CDR1 SGHTA and CDR2 FQGNSA. The CDR3 sequence is 18 residues long. DNA for the CDR3: TGTGCCAGCAGTTCGTTACAGACAAGCGGCTCTGGGGCCAACGTCCTGACTTTC. Protein sequence: CASSSLQTSGSGANVLTF.